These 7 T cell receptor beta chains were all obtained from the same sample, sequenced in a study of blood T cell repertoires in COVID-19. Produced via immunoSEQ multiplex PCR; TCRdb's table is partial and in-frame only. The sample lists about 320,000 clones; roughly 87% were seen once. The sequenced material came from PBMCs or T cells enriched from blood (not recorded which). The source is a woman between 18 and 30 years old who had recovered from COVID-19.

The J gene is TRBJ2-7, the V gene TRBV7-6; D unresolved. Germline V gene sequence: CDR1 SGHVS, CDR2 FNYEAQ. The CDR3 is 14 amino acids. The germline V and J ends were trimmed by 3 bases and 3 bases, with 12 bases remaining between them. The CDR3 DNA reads TGTGCCAGCAGCTTTGGATCGCCAGGCTACGAGCAGTACTTC. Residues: CASSFGSPGYEQYF.

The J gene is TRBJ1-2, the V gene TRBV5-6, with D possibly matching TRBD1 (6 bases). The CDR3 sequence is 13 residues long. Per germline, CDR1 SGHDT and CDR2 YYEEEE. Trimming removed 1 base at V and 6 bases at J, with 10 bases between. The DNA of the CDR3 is TGTGCCAGCAGCTTGAGGAAGGGGGATGGCTACACCTTC. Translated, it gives CASSLRKGDGYTF.

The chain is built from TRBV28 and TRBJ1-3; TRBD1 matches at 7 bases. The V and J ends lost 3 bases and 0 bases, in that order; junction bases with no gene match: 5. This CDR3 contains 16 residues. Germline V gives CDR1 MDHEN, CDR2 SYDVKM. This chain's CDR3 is CASSFPGQYSGNTIYF. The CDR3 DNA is TGTGCCAGCAGTTTCCCGGGACAGTACTCTGGAAACACCATATATTTT.

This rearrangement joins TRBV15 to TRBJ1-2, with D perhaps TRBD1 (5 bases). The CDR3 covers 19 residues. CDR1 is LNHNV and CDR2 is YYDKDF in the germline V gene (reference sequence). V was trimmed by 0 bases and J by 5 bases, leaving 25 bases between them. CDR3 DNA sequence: TGTGCCACCAGCAGAGATCTACAAGGGGCCCCCCCTCCTAGGTATGGCTACACCTTC. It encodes CATSRDLQGAPPPRYGYTF. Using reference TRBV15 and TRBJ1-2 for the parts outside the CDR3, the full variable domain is DAMVIQNPRYQVTQFGKPVTLSCSQTLNHNVMYWYQQKSSQAPKLLFHYYDKDFNNEADTPDNFQSRRPNTSFCFLDIRSPGLGDTAMYLCATSRDLQGAPPPRYGYTFGSGTRLTVV.

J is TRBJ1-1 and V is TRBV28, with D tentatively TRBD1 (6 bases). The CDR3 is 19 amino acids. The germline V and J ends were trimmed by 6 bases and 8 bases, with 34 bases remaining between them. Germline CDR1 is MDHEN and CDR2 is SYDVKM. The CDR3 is CASSTQFGRDKVLLREAFF. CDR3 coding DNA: TGTGCCAGCAGCACACAATTCGGCAGGGACAAGGTTCTGCTGCGGGAAGCTTTCTTT.

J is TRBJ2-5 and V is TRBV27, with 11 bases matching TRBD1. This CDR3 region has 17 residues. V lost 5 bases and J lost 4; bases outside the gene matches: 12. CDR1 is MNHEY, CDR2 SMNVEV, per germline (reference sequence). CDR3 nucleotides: TGTGCCAGCAGTCGAGTAAGGACAGGGGGCGCGGGAGAGACCCAGTACTTC. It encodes CASSRVRTGGAGETQYF.

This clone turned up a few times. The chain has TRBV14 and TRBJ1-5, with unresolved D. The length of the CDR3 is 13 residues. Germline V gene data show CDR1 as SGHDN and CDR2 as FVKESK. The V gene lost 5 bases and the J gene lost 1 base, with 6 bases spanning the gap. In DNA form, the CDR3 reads TGTGCCAGCAGCTGGGCCAGCAATCAGCCCCAGCATTTT. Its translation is CASSWASNQPQHF.